This passage covers 30 T cell receptor beta chains from one sample sequenced in a study of blood T cell repertoires in COVID-19. Here immunoSEQ multiplex PCR was the method, and the copy in TCRdb shows in-frame clones only, minus some. The sample lists under 150,000 clones, around 84% occurring once. What was sequenced was peripheral blood. These receptors were obtained from a human donor in a cohort sampled during active COVID-19.

V is TRBV2 and J is TRBJ2-1, with 8 bases aligning to TRBD2. Germline CDR1 reads SNHLY; CDR2 reads FYNNEI. This CDR3 region has 14 residues. Trimming took 7 bases from V and 4 from J; bases not matched to a gene: 6. The CDR3 spells CASNGGANYNEQFF. CDR3 sequence (DNA): TGTGCCAGCAACGGGGGGGCGAATTACAATGAGCAGTTCTTC.

This rearrangement joins TRBV6-1 to TRBJ1-4; TRBD1 matches at 10 bases. V was pared by 3 bases and J by 8 bases, with 3 bases of the junction left unmatched. CDR1 is MNHNS, CDR2 SASEGT, per germline. The CDR3 has 14 amino acids. The CDR3 sequence is CASSETGGAEKLFF. The CDR3 region has the DNA TGTGCCAGCAGTGAGACAGGGGGCGCGGAAAAACTGTTTTTT.

V usage is TRBV5-6 and J usage is TRBJ1-1; D may be TRBD1 (5 bases). This CDR3 has 17 residues. The germline CDR1 and CDR2 sequences are SGHDT and YYEEEE. V was cut by 2 bases and J by 2 bases, with 19 bases left in between. The DNA for the CDR3 is TGTGCCAGCAGCTTCCGGACAACCGAAAGGGGAAACACTGAAGCTTTCTTT. Protein sequence: CASSFRTTERGNTEAFF.

The chain uses TRBV27 and TRBJ2-5; maybe TRBD2 (7 bases). The CDR3 length is 15 residues. Trimming cost V 6 bases and J 5 bases, with 19 bases left between them. Germline V lookup: CDR1 MNHEY, CDR2 SMNVEV (reference sequence). CDR3 nucleotide sequence: TGTGCCAGCAGCCGGGGGCGGGGGCGTTTGGAGACCCAGTACTTC. Its protein product is CASSRGRGRLETQYF.

CDR3 protein: CASSLVVGENQPQHF. CDR3 coding DNA: TGTGCCAGCAGCTTAGTGGTCGGAGAAAATCAGCCCCAGCATTTT. V gene TRBV7-2 combines with J gene TRBJ1-5, with D unresolved. The germline gives CDR1 SGHTA, CDR2 FQGNSA. V gave up 1 base and J gave up 4 bases, with 11 bases separating them. The CDR3 is 15 amino acids.

The chain employs TRBV28 and TRBJ2-6; D is uncertain. The V end lost 4 bases, the J end lost 0 bases, and 4 bases lay between the germline ends. This CDR3 comprises 14 residues. CDR1 and CDR2 (germline): MDHEN, SYDVKM. CDR3: CASSWSSGANVLTF. The CDR3 DNA reads TGTGCCAGCAGTTGGAGCTCTGGGGCCAACGTCCTGACTTTC.

The rearrangement uses TRBV2 and TRBJ1-5; possibly TRBD1 for D (6 bases). CDR1 SNHLY and CDR2 FYNNEI come from the germline V gene. The CDR3 is 15 residues long. The V end lost 8 bases, the J end lost 2 bases, and 16 bases lay between the germline ends. The CDR3 DNA sequence: TGTGCCAGCTTGAGTGGCAGGGGAGGCAATCAGCCCCAGCATTTT. Translation: CASLSGRGGNQPQHF.

The chain is built from TRBV30 and TRBJ1-5, with no clear D. The CDR3 consists of 14 residues. The germline gives CDR1 GTSNPN, CDR2 SVGIG (reference sequence). The V end lost 1 base, the J end lost 1 base, and 8 bases lay between the germline ends. CDR3 sequence (DNA): TGTGCCTGGAGTGCGGTAAAAAGCAATCAGCCCCAGCATTTT. It yields the protein CAWSAVKSNQPQHF.

This chain links TRBV6-4 with TRBJ1-1; 7 bases are a match to TRBD1. Germline assignment: CDR1 MRHNA and CDR2 SNTAGT. This CDR3 spans 14 amino acids. Trimming took 8 bases from V and 0 from J; bases not matched to a gene: 6. This chain's CDR3 is CASRTGSMNTEAFF. The CDR3 region has the DNA TGTGCCAGCCGGACAGGCAGCATGAACACTGAAGCTTTCTTT.

V usage is TRBV2 and J usage is TRBJ2-5; weak D call: TRBD1 (5 bases). The CDR3 has 13 residues. Germline V lookup: CDR1 SNHLY, CDR2 FYNNEI. V dropped 8 bases and J dropped 1 base, with 11 bases sitting between them. CDR3 bases: TGTGCCAGCGTCAGACAGCCCCAAGAGACCCAGTACTTC. It codes for CASVRQPQETQYF.

Worth noting for this clone: Other DNA sequences in the same sample also yield this CDR3. The gene calls are TRBV6-2 or TRBV6-3 and TRBJ1-2; D not resolved. The germline V gene encodes CDR1 MNHEY and CDR2 SVGEGT. V lost 5 bases and J 0 bases, leaving 7 bases between the germline ends. The CDR3 runs 13 residues. This chain's CDR3 is CASSHDSNYGYTF. The DNA of the CDR3 is TGTGCCAGCAGTCACGACTCTAACTATGGCTACACCTTC.

CDR3 sequence: CASSRQGMSGELFF. CDR3 nucleotides: TGCGCCAGCAGCCGACAGGGAATGTCCGGGGAGCTGTTTTTT. The genes are TRBV5-1 and TRBJ2-2; 7 bases are a match to TRBD1. This CDR3 comprises 14 residues. CDR1 and CDR2 from the germline V gene are SGHRS and YFSETQ. V was clipped by 4 bases and J by 6 bases; unmatched bases: 6.

The genes are TRBV4-1 and TRBJ2-1; D is perhaps TRBD2 (5 bases). The V end lost 1 base, the J end lost 2 bases, and 9 bases lay between the germline ends. CDR1 and CDR2 from the germline V gene are MGHRA and YSYEKL. The CDR3 loop spans 15 amino acids. CDR3 sequence reads: CASSQGAVPYNEQFF. CDR3 DNA sequence: TGCGCCAGCAGCCAAGGAGCGGTCCCCTACAATGAGCAGTTCTTC.

V and J are TRBV28 and TRBJ1-2; 8 positions agree with TRBD1. Germline loops: CDR1 MDHEN, CDR2 SYDVKM. The CDR3 covers 15 residues. With V trimmed by 2 bases and J by 4 bases, 6 bases remained unmatched. The CDR3 reads CASSLGQGRSYGYTF. Written as DNA, the CDR3 is TGTGCCAGCAGTTTAGGACAGGGACGTTCCTATGGCTACACCTTC.

The V and J genes are TRBV4-1 and TRBJ1-2; TRBD1 is a possible D gene (6 bases). V was clipped by 0 bases and J by 4 bases, with 12 bases between them. The CDR3 runs 15 residues. Germline V gene lookup returns CDR1 MGHRA and CDR2 YSYEKL. As DNA, the CDR3 is TGCGCCAGCAGCCAAGATACGGGGGGCAGCTATGGCTACACCTTC. Translated, it gives CASSQDTGGSYGYTF.

The CDR3: CASSDSGMYNSPLHF. The CDR3 DNA sequence: TGTGCCAGCAGTGATTCGGGGATGTATAATTCACCCCTCCACTTT. The V and J genes are TRBV6-1 and TRBJ1-6, with D hard to call. Germline V lookup: CDR1 MNHNS, CDR2 SASEGT. V shed 3 bases and J shed 4 bases, with 10 bases lying between them. The CDR3 has 15 residues.

The chain carries TRBV5-1 and TRBJ2-4, with D unclear. CDR3 length equals 13 residues. Trimming pared 0 bases from V and 4 bases from J, leaving 5 bases between. The germline gives CDR1 SGHRS, CDR2 YFSETQ. The CDR3: CASSLDGKNIQYF. The DNA of the CDR3 is TGCGCCAGCAGCTTGGACGGGAAAAACATTCAGTACTTC.

The chain uses TRBV4-1 and TRBJ1-1, with D maybe TRBD1 (5 bases). Trimming removed 0 bases from V and 6 bases from J, with 14 bases in between. The CDR3 runs to 15 residues. Germline values: CDR1 MGHRA, CDR2 YSYEKL. CDR3 region: CASSQDLGGPAEAFF. The CDR3 DNA sequence: TGCGCCAGCAGCCAAGATCTGGGGGGACCGGCTGAAGCTTTCTTT.

This clone was seen more than once but under ten times. The chain's CDR3 is CASSLGGSVANTEAFF. In DNA, the CDR3 is TGTGCCAGCAGTTTAGGAGGCTCGGTGGCGAACACTGAAGCTTTCTTT. The chain recombines TRBV28 with TRBJ1-1; unclear D gene. The CDR3 has 16 residues. CDR1 and CDR2 (germline): MDHEN, SYDVKM. V lost 2 bases, J lost 1 base, and 14 bases lay in between.

This clone was counted once. The rearrangement uses TRBV9 and TRBJ2-7, with 7 bases that match TRBD1. This CDR3 is built from 15 residues. The V segment lost 3 bases and the J segment 4 bases; nucleotides outside the gene matches: 10. Germline CDR1 SGDLS, CDR2 YYNGEE. This chain's CDR3 is CASSATGVRGYEQYF. The CDR3, as DNA: TGTGCCAGCAGCGCCACAGGGGTGAGGGGTTACGAGCAGTACTTC.

J is TRBJ2-3 and V is TRBV2, with TRBD2 identical over 7 bases. This CDR3 has 11 residues. V trimming: 9 bases; J trimming: 8 bases; junction bases outside the gene matches: 5. CDR1 SNHLY and CDR2 FYNNEI come from the germline V gene. The CDR3 DNA follows: TGTGCCAGGGAACTAGCGTCTACGCAGTATTTT. It yields the protein CARELASTQYF.

The count of this clone is one. The V gene is TRBV6-2 or TRBV6-3, the J gene TRBJ2-2; D perhaps matches TRBD1 (6 bases). This CDR3 has 15 residues. Looked up from germline, CDR1 is MNHEY and CDR2 is SVGEGT. Trimming took off 6 bases at V and 7 bases at J, with 18 bases between the two ends. The chain's CDR3 is CASSPTGTRGGELFF. CDR3 nucleotides: TGTGCCAGCAGCCCAACAGGGACCAGGGGCGGGGAGCTGTTTTTT.

The chain carries TRBV13 and TRBJ1-1; TRBD1 aligns across 8 bases. The CDR3 extends over 14 amino acids. The germline V gene encodes CDR1 PRHDT and CDR2 FYEKMQ (reference sequence). J gave up 9 bases and V 5 bases, and 11 bases lay outside the gene matches. The CDR3 DNA reads as TGTGCCAGCAGCGCCGGACAGGGATGGGCTAAAGCTTTCTTT. This codes for CASSAGQGWAKAFF.

The chain couples TRBV2 to TRBJ2-3; D perhaps matches TRBD2 (5 bases). The V end was cut by 5 bases, the J end by 0 bases, with 9 bases between. Germline CDR1 is SNHLY and CDR2 is FYNNEI. The CDR3 runs 14 residues. Here the CDR3 DNA reads TGTGCCAGCAGTCACCGGACTAGCACAGATACGCAGTATTTT. Translating it yields CASSHRTSTDTQYF.

Here the CDR3 reads CASSMGSWGVETQYF. The CDR3 region has the DNA TGTGCCAGTAGTATGGGAAGTTGGGGGGTTGAGACCCAGTACTTC. This chain connects TRBV19 to TRBJ2-5; a possible D gene is TRBD2 (6 bases). Germline lookup yields CDR1 LNHDA and CDR2 SQIVND (reference sequence). Trimming pared 3 bases from V and 5 bases from J, leaving 16 bases between. The CDR3 has 15 residues.

The CDR3 region is CASTRSGNTIYF. CDR3 coding DNA: TGTGCCAGCACCAGGTCTGGAAACACCATATATTTT. This rearrangement joins TRBV12-3 or TRBV12-4 to TRBJ1-3; no definite D call. V was cut by 7 bases and J by 1 base, with 5 bases left in between. The CDR3 runs 12 residues.

The J gene is TRBJ1-2, the V gene TRBV7-8; the D gene is possibly TRBD1 (6 bases). V was shortened by 5 bases and J by 7 bases, with 14 bases between the two germline ends. The V gene's germline CDR1 is SGHVS and CDR2 FQNEAQ. This CDR3 is 13 amino acids long. The CDR3 region has the DNA TGTGCCAGCAGCCCGGACAGAACAGGTGGCTACACCTTC. It specifies CASSPDRTGGYTF.

V is TRBV6-4 and J is TRBJ1-2; D not resolved. Trimming removed 2 bases at V and 8 bases at J, with 9 bases between. Germline CDR1 MRHNA, CDR2 SNTAGT. The CDR3 loop spans 12 amino acids. The CDR3 reads CASSDRSGGYTF. The DNA for the CDR3 is TGTGCCAGCAGTGACCGCTCGGGGGGCTACACCTTC.

This clone was seen a single time. This chain uses TRBV6-2 or TRBV6-3 with TRBJ2-7, with D perhaps matching TRBD1 (6 bases). This CDR3 has 16 amino acids. Germline CDR1 MNHEY, CDR2 SVGEGT. V lost 6 bases, J lost 9 bases, and 27 bases lay in between. The CDR3 DNA reads TGTGCCAGCAGCCCCGCCGGCAGACAGGCCGCCCGCGGGCAGTACTTC. This gives the protein CASSPAGRQAARGQYF.

The rearrangement uses TRBV6-5 and TRBJ2-3; 11 bases line up with TRBD1. Germline trimming cut 4 bases from V and 5 bases from J; bases unmatched to any gene: 5. The CDR3 contains 15 residues. Germline V gene data show CDR1 as MNHEY and CDR2 as SVGAGI. The CDR3 sequence: CASSSPDRGRDTQYF. The DNA of the CDR3 is TGTGCCAGCAGTTCCCCGGACAGGGGGCGAGATACGCAGTATTTT.